The rows below give T cell receptor beta chains drawn from one sample of a study of early T cells in non-severe SARS-CoV-2 infection. From the 5' RACE reads, TCRdb called clonotypes with MiXCR, one entry per CDR3 protein. This sample has tens of thousands of distinct CDR3 sequences, with roughly 13% found just once. The specimen sequenced was whole blood. These receptors were collected from an adult who was a healthcare worker with PCR-confirmed SARS-CoV-2 infection or an uninfected control (not recorded which). Both conserved end residues are part of each CDR3. Each record gives: J gene, D gene, clone size, V gene, CDR3 protein, CDR3 DNA. A D gene is named only where the DNA matches it firmly. Size values are once, few and many counts, or a class for expanded clones, and some rows have none.

J: TRBJ2-7; D: TRBD2; size: NA; V: TRBV4-3; CDR3: CASSSGLAGAYEQYF; DNA: TGCGCCAGCAGCAGCGGACTAGCGGGAGCCTACGAGCAGTACTTC
J: TRBJ2-3; D: TRBD2; size: many; V: TRBV10-1; CDR3: CASSPGLASTDTQYF; DNA: TGCGCCAGCAGCCCGGGACTAGCGAGTACAGATACGCAGTATTTT
J: TRBJ1-3; D: NA; size: few; V: TRBV11-2; CDR3: CASSLVHAGTSGNTIYF; DNA: TGTGCCAGCAGCTTAGTCCATGCAGGGACCTCTGGAAACACCATATATTTT
J: TRBJ1-1; D: NA; size: many; V: TRBV10-2; CDR3: CASSEGRLRTEAFF; DNA: TGCGCCAGCAGTGAGGGCAGGTTGAGGACTGAAGCTTTCTTT
J: TRBJ2-6; D: NA; size: many; V: TRBV29-1; CDR3: CSVEESGGKTLANVLTF; DNA: TGCAGCGTTGAAGAGTCGGGGGGCAAAACTTTGGCCAACGTCCTGACTTTC
J: TRBJ2-7; D: NA; size: few; V: TRBV11-2; CDR3: CASSLDLGAAYEQYF; DNA: TGTGCCAGCAGCTTAGATTTGGGGGCGGCCTACGAGCAGTACTTC
J: TRBJ2-1; D: TRBD2; size: NA; V: TRBV12-3/TRBV12-4; CDR3: CASSLGGSVNEQFF; DNA: TGTGCCAGCAGTTTAGGCGGGAGTGTCAATGAGCAGTTCTTC
J: TRBJ2-1; D: TRBD2; size: medium-sized; V: TRBV6-4; CDR3: CASSERTSSYEQFF; DNA: TGTGCCAGCAGTGAGAGGACTAGCAGCTATGAGCAGTTCTTC
J: TRBJ2-1; D: TRBD1; size: few; V: TRBV19; CDR3: CASRSETGNSYNEQFF; DNA: TGTGCCAGTAGGTCGGAGACAGGGAATTCCTACAATGAGCAGTTCTTC
J: TRBJ2-7; D: NA; size: many; V: TRBV20-1; CDR3: CSARVRVNEQYF; DNA: TGCAGTGCTAGGGTTCGGGTTAACGAGCAGTACTTC
J: TRBJ1-2; D: NA; size: many; V: TRBV7-2; CDR3: CASSLYPRTATYGYTF; DNA: TGTGCCAGCAGCTTATACCCCCGGACAGCAACTTATGGCTACACCTTC
J: TRBJ2-3; D: NA; size: NA; V: TRBV4-3; CDR3: CASSQEDGTDTQYF; DNA: TGCGCCAGCAGCCAAGAAGACGGGACAGATACGCAGTATTTT
J: TRBJ2-5; D: TRBD2; size: few; V: TRBV14; CDR3: CASSPRRSGAETQYF; DNA: TGTGCCAGCAGCCCCCGGAGGAGCGGGGCGGAGACCCAGTACTTC
J: TRBJ2-5; D: TRBD2; size: NA; V: TRBV12-3/TRBV12-4; CDR3: CASSEGLGETQYF; DNA: TGTGCCAGCAGTGAGGGACTAGGGGAGACCCAGTACTTC
J: TRBJ2-3; D: TRBD2; size: many; V: TRBV24-1; CDR3: CATSQAGGDTQYF; DNA: TGTGCCACCAGTCAAGCGGGGGGCGATACGCAGTATTTT
J: TRBJ1-5; D: NA; size: few; V: TRBV10-3; CDR3: CAISETRINQPQHF; DNA: TGTGCCATCAGTGAGACGCGTATAAATCAGCCCCAGCATTTT
J: TRBJ1-2; D: NA; size: NA; V: TRBV29-1; CDR3: CSVGAASRGYTF; DNA: TGCAGCGTCGGAGCTGCCTCTCGCGGCTACACCTTC
J: TRBJ1-5; D: NA; size: many; V: TRBV19; CDR3: CASSIDISSNQPQHF; DNA: TGTGCCAGTAGTATAGATATTTCCAGCAATCAGCCCCAGCATTTT
J: TRBJ1-4; D: NA; size: few; V: TRBV27; CDR3: CASSMGPPGYNEKLFF; DNA: TGTGCCAGCAGTATGGGACCGCCGGGCTACAATGAAAAACTGTTTTTT
J: TRBJ2-1; D: NA; size: few; V: TRBV6-5; CDR3: CASSYLGGQEQFF; DNA: TGTGCCAGCAGTTACCTAGGGGGTCAGGAGCAGTTCTTC
J: TRBJ1-2; D: NA; size: few; V: TRBV12-3/TRBV12-4; CDR3: CASSLYPQGFDGYTF; DNA: TGTGCCAGCAGTCTCTACCCACAGGGTTTCGATGGCTACACCTTC
J: TRBJ2-1; D: NA; size: few; V: TRBV6-5; CDR3: CASSPFLGYGRDEQFF; DNA: TGTGCCAGCAGCCCCTTTTTAGGGTATGGGCGCGATGAGCAGTTCTTC
J: TRBJ1-5; D: TRBD1; size: many; V: TRBV2; CDR3: CASSRRTGSRNQPQHF; DNA: TGTGCCAGCAGTCGGAGGACAGGGTCTCGCAATCAGCCCCAGCATTTT
J: TRBJ2-7; D: TRBD1; size: many; V: TRBV14; CDR3: CASSPHQGTGSHEQYF; DNA: TGTGCCAGCAGCCCCCATCAGGGGACAGGGTCCCACGAGCAGTACTTC
J: TRBJ2-1; D: TRBD2; size: NA; V: TRBV14; CDR3: CASSQLPGREWDEQFF; DNA: TGTGCCAGCAGCCAACTCCCGGGGAGGGAGTGGGATGAGCAGTTCTTC
J: TRBJ2-3; D: NA; size: NA; V: TRBV6-5; CDR3: CASRDSTDTQYF; DNA: TGTGCCAGCAGGGACAGCACAGATACGCAGTATTTT
J: TRBJ2-7; D: TRBD1; size: NA; V: TRBV7-9; CDR3: CASRPGDRDHEQYF; DNA: TGTGCCAGCAGGCCCGGGGACAGGGACCACGAGCAGTACTTC
J: TRBJ2-3; D: NA; size: NA; V: TRBV5-1; CDR3: CASSLRSTRTDTQYF; DNA: TGCGCCAGCAGCTTGAGGTCTACACGCACAGATACGCAGTATTTT
J: TRBJ2-3; D: NA; size: NA; V: TRBV4-3; CDR3: CASSQDRGSTDTQYF; DNA: TGCGCCAGCAGCCAAGATAGGGGAAGCACAGATACGCAGTATTTT
J: TRBJ1-4; D: NA; size: NA; V: TRBV10-3; CDR3: CAISESAGVDEKLFF; DNA: TGTGCCATCAGTGAGTCCGCAGGGGTCGATGAAAAACTGTTTTTT
J: TRBJ2-5; D: TRBD1; size: NA; V: TRBV28; CDR3: CASSQTTGAETQYF; DNA: TGTGCCAGCAGCCAGACCACAGGGGCGGAGACCCAGTACTTC
J: TRBJ2-1; D: TRBD2; size: many; V: TRBV10-2; CDR3: CASTLAGGDSYNEQFF; DNA: TGCGCCAGCACATTAGCGGGAGGGGATTCCTACAATGAGCAGTTCTTC
J: TRBJ1-6; D: TRBD1; size: few; V: TRBV5-1; CDR3: CASSLEGTDSRPLHF; DNA: TGCGCCAGCAGCTTGGAGGGGACAGACTCCAGACCCCTCCACTTT
J: TRBJ1-1; D: TRBD1; size: many; V: TRBV29-1; CDR3: CSGTGTGREAFF; DNA: TGCAGCGGTACGGGGACAGGGCGGGAAGCTTTCTTT
J: TRBJ1-1; D: NA; size: many; V: TRBV6-1; CDR3: CASSEEGPYSSGTEAFF; DNA: TGTGCCAGCAGTGAAGAGGGGCCTTACTCGTCGGGCACTGAAGCTTTCTTT
J: TRBJ2-7; D: NA; size: NA; V: TRBV21-1; CDR3: CASSKKQGTHEQYF; DNA: TGTGCCAGCAGCAAAAAACAGGGTACCCACGAGCAGTACTTC
J: TRBJ2-2; D: TRBD2; size: many; V: TRBV7-2; CDR3: CASRMAASGNTGELFF; DNA: TGTGCCAGCAGAATGGCGGCTAGCGGGAACACCGGGGAGCTGTTTTTT
J: TRBJ2-7; D: NA; size: many; V: TRBV6-2/TRBV6-3; CDR3: CASSYFSERSYEQYF; DNA: TGTGCCAGCAGTTACTTCTCGGAGAGGTCCTACGAGCAGTACTTC
J: TRBJ2-5; D: NA; size: NA; V: TRBV29-1; CDR3: CSGRGPSLTQETQYF; DNA: TGCAGCGGTCGGGGGCCCTCCCTCACTCAAGAGACCCAGTACTTC
J: TRBJ1-4; D: NA; size: few; V: TRBV29-1; CDR3: CSVSKQLAGEKLFF; DNA: TGCAGCGTGAGCAAACAGTTAGCGGGTGAAAAACTGTTTTTT
J: TRBJ1-2; D: NA; size: NA; V: TRBV7-2; CDR3: CASSFGVKDYGYTF; DNA: TGTGCCAGCAGCTTTGGGGTTAAGGACTATGGCTACACCTTC
J: TRBJ1-3; D: NA; size: many; V: TRBV6-5; CDR3: CASSYSPGSSGNTIYF; DNA: TGTGCCAGCAGTTACTCCCCGGGCAGCTCTGGAAACACCATATATTTT
J: TRBJ2-3; D: TRBD2; size: few; V: TRBV7-2; CDR3: CASSLLTLTTSGRRTDTQYF; DNA: TGTGCCAGCAGCTTACTAACCCTGACGACTAGCGGGAGGCGAACAGATACGCAGTATTTT
J: TRBJ2-1; D: NA; size: NA; V: TRBV6-2/TRBV6-3; CDR3: CASSMAEQFF; DNA: TGTGCCAGCAGTATGGCAGAGCAGTTCTTC
J: TRBJ2-4; D: TRBD1; size: many; V: TRBV6-2/TRBV6-3; CDR3: CASSYGTGGNIQYF; DNA: TGTGCCAGCAGTTACGGGACAGGGGGAAACATTCAGTACTTC
J: TRBJ1-5; D: NA; size: many; V: TRBV7-2; CDR3: CASSLNPEYQPQHF; DNA: TGTGCCAGCAGCTTAAACCCGGAGTATCAGCCCCAGCATTTT
J: TRBJ2-7; D: TRBD2; size: NA; V: TRBV7-2; CDR3: CASSPSGRASQGEQYF; DNA: TGTGCCAGCAGCCCGAGCGGGAGGGCCTCCCAGGGCGAGCAGTACTTC
J: TRBJ2-1; D: TRBD2; size: NA; V: TRBV28; CDR3: CASSFMFGGGPSNEQFF; DNA: TGTGCCAGCAGTTTTATGTTTGGGGGAGGGCCGAGCAATGAGCAGTTCTTC
J: TRBJ2-3; D: NA; size: few; V: TRBV7-9; CDR3: CASSLFDRGADTQYF; DNA: TGTGCCAGCAGCTTATTTGATAGAGGCGCAGATACGCAGTATTTT
J: TRBJ2-7; D: TRBD1; size: NA; V: TRBV27; CDR3: CASSRRTGFNKGSSYEQYF; DNA: TGTGCCAGCAGTAGGCGGACAGGGTTTAACAAAGGGAGCTCCTACGAGCAGTACTTC
J: TRBJ1-1; D: NA; size: few; V: TRBV2; CDR3: CASSELGPANTEAFF; DNA: TGTGCCAGCAGTGAATTAGGGCCAGCGAACACTGAAGCTTTCTTT
J: TRBJ1-2; D: NA; size: few; V: TRBV27; CDR3: CASSFGGEGYTF; DNA: TGTGCCAGCAGTTTTGGGGGAGAGGGCTACACCTTC
J: TRBJ2-7; D: TRBD2; size: many; V: TRBV4-1; CDR3: CASSQGRLAGDEQYF; DNA: TGCGCCAGCAGCCAAGGTCGCCTAGCGGGAGACGAGCAGTACTTC
J: TRBJ1-6; D: NA; size: few; V: TRBV4-3; CDR3: CASSQDRYFGQANSPLHF; DNA: TGCGCCAGCAGCCAAGATCGGTATTTCGGGCAGGCTAATTCACCCCTCCACTTT
J: TRBJ2-7; D: TRBD1; size: few; V: TRBV9; CDR3: CASSAQGSEQYF; DNA: TGTGCCAGCAGCGCACAGGGGAGCGAGCAGTACTTC
J: TRBJ2-7; D: TRBD2; size: few; V: TRBV7-2; CDR3: CASSLTRTETSGKKTYEQYF; DNA: TGTGCCAGCAGCCTAACCCGGACTGAGACTAGCGGGAAAAAGACGTACGAGCAGTACTTC
J: TRBJ2-2; D: NA; size: many; V: TRBV11-2; CDR3: CASSHGTSRAGELFF; DNA: TGTGCCAGCAGCCACGGAACCTCTCGGGCCGGGGAGCTGTTTTTT
J: TRBJ2-1; D: NA; size: NA; V: TRBV9; CDR3: CASSPQTGNNEQFF; DNA: TGTGCCAGCAGCCCTCAGACAGGAAACAATGAGCAGTTCTTC
J: TRBJ1-5; D: NA; size: NA; V: TRBV28; CDR3: CASSSPRTETGNQPQHF; DNA: TGTGCCAGCAGTTCGCCACGGACGGAAACAGGCAATCAGCCCCAGCATTTT
J: TRBJ2-7; D: NA; size: few; V: TRBV19; CDR3: CASSIAGARTYEQYF; DNA: TGTGCCAGTAGTATAGCAGGGGCGAGAACCTACGAGCAGTACTTC